This T cell receptor beta chain was sequenced for a study of cytomegalovirus exposure and HLA in healthy donors. Study-level findings and limits: Later, an analysis showed that TCR beta chains associated with HLA were more clonally expanded than others that were equally common.

PCR primers comprised 60 Vbeta and 13 Jbeta primers. Sequencing was performed with immunoSEQ multiplex PCR; in TCRdb, only in-frame clones are kept and a portion is missing. The table has around 200,000 clones, 70% to 85% seen once; the top ten hold 1.5% to 2%. After removal of 1 base from V and 6 bases from J, the junction contained 7 bases not matched to a gene. The CDR3 loop spans 16 amino acids. The germline gives CDR1 SGHTA, CDR2 FQGNSA. Regarding this clone: Antigen specificity is unknown.

Material for sequencing was PBMCs. The clonotype was recovered from a man aged 45-65 years in good health and CMV-seronegative. The J gene is TRBJ2-1, the V gene TRBV7-2; 9 nucleotides match TRBD2. The CDR3 reads CASSLGQREVPNEQFF. The DNA of the CDR3 is TGTGCCAGCAGCTTAGGCCAGCGGGAGGTCCCCAATGAGCAGTTCTTC. Looking up the rest from reference TRBV7-2 and TRBJ2-1 gives the full variable domain: GAGVSQSPSNKVTEKGKDVELRCDPISGHTALYWYRQSLGQGLEFLIYFQGNSAPDKSGLPSDRFSAERTGGSVSTLTIQRTQQEDSAVYLCASSLGQREVPNEQFFGPGTRLTVL.